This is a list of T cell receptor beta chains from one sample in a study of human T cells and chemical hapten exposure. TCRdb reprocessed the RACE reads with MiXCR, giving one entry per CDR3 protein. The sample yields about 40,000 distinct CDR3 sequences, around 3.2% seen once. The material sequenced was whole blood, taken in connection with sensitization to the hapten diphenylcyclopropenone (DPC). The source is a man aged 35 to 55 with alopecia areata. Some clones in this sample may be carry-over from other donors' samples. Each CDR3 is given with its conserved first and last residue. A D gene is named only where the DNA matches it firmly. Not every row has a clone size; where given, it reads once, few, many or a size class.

CDR3: CASSYAASGDTSYEQYF; DNA: TGTGCCAGCAGTTACGCGGCTAGCGGTGACACATCCTACGAGCAGTACTTC; size: NA; D: TRBD2; V: TRBV6-6; J: TRBJ2-7
CDR3: CASSLEASGGTDTQYF; DNA: TGCGCCAGCAGCTTGGAGGCTAGCGGGGGCACAGATACGCAGTATTTT; size: many; D: TRBD2; V: TRBV5-1; J: TRBJ2-3
CDR3: CASSQQVADTQYF; DNA: TGTGCCAGCAGCCAGCAGGTGGCAGATACGCAGTATTTT; size: many; D: NA; V: TRBV14; J: TRBJ2-3
CDR3: CASSGEGTNSPLHF; DNA: TGTGCCAGCAGTGGGGAGGGGACGAATTCACCCCTCCACTTT; size: many; D: NA; V: TRBV2; J: TRBJ1-6
CDR3: CASRQPGQAFSGYTF; DNA: TGTGCCAGCAGGCAACCGGGACAGGCTTTTTCTGGCTACACCTTC; size: many; D: TRBD1; V: TRBV11-2; J: TRBJ1-2
CDR3: CASSAGGTQYF; DNA: TGTGCCAGCAGTGCTGGGGGCACGCAGTATTTT; size: many; D: NA; V: TRBV6-2/TRBV6-3; J: TRBJ2-3
CDR3: CASSLAGQGVGYTF; DNA: TGTGCCAGCAGCTTGGCCGGACAGGGGGTTGGCTACACCTTC; size: few; D: TRBD1; V: TRBV5-4; J: TRBJ1-2
CDR3: CASSSRRLEETQYF; DNA: TGTGCCAGCAGCTCCCGAAGACTAGAAGAGACCCAGTACTTC; size: many; D: NA; V: TRBV28; J: TRBJ2-5
CDR3: CASSKRGQGLNTGELFF; DNA: TGTGCCAGCAGCAAAAGGGGTCAGGGCCTCAACACCGGGGAGCTGTTTTTT; size: few; D: NA; V: TRBV21-1; J: TRBJ2-2
CDR3: CASSPGQGPPYEQYF; DNA: TGTGCCAGCAGTCCCGGACAGGGCCCTCCCTACGAGCAGTACTTC; size: many; D: TRBD1; V: TRBV27; J: TRBJ2-7
CDR3: CAWSTGPYEQYF; DNA: TGTGCCTGGAGTACTGGACCTTACGAGCAGTACTTC; size: many; D: NA; V: TRBV30; J: TRBJ2-7
CDR3: CASSEPVGSSYNSPLHF; DNA: TGTGCCAGCAGTGAGCCAGTCGGGAGCTCCTATAATTCACCCCTCCACTTT; size: many; D: NA; V: TRBV6-1; J: TRBJ1-6
CDR3: CASSSHSLGDIQYF; DNA: TGTGCCAGCAGCTCCCACAGCCTTGGAGACATTCAGTACTTC; size: many; D: NA; V: TRBV7-9; J: TRBJ2-4
CDR3: CASSGTSGTEQYF; DNA: TGTGCCAGCTCCGGGACTAGCGGGACCGAGCAGTACTTC; size: many; D: TRBD2; V: TRBV5-5; J: TRBJ2-7
CDR3: CASSLGGSYNEQFF; DNA: TGTGCCAGCAGCTTAGGAGGCAGCTACAATGAGCAGTTCTTC; size: many; D: NA; V: TRBV7-9; J: TRBJ2-1
CDR3: CSAPTEQGITEAFF; DNA: TGCAGTGCCCCTACGGAACAGGGGATCACTGAAGCTTTCTTT; size: NA; D: TRBD1; V: TRBV20-1; J: TRBJ1-1
CDR3: CASSSRQGYEQYF; DNA: TGTGCCAGCAGCAGCAGACAGGGCTACGAGCAGTACTTC; size: many; D: TRBD1; V: TRBV5-6; J: TRBJ2-7
CDR3: CASSPRLAGGNFNEQFF; DNA: TGTGCCAGCAGCCCCAGACTAGCGGGAGGGAACTTTAATGAGCAGTTCTTC; size: many; D: TRBD2; V: TRBV3-1; J: TRBJ2-1
CDR3: CSARDLTGGSNQPQHF; DNA: TGCAGTGCTAGAGACCTTACAGGGGGGAGCAATCAGCCCCAGCATTTT; size: NA; D: TRBD1; V: TRBV20-1; J: TRBJ1-5
CDR3: CASSRGQGSDTGELFF; DNA: TGTGCCAGCAGCCGAGGACAGGGAAGCGACACCGGGGAGCTGTTTTTT; size: many; D: TRBD1; V: TRBV5-6; J: TRBJ2-2
CDR3: CSALLAGGMTGELFF; DNA: TGCAGTGCTCTACTAGCGGGTGGGATGACCGGGGAGCTGTTTTTT; size: many; D: TRBD2; V: TRBV20-1; J: TRBJ2-2
CDR3: CASRTTGTAAWYTIYF; DNA: TGTGCCAGCAGAACTACCGGGACCGCGGCTTGGTACACCATATATTTT; size: NA; D: NA; V: TRBV6-5; J: TRBJ1-3
CDR3: CASSLGPGTDTQYF; DNA: TGTGCCAGCTCCCTGGGACCCGGCACAGATACGCAGTATTTT; size: many; D: NA; V: TRBV18; J: TRBJ2-3
CDR3: CASSSNWDGPYEQYF; DNA: TGTGCCAGCAGCTCGAATTGGGACGGACCCTACGAGCAGTACTTC; size: many; D: NA; V: TRBV7-3; J: TRBJ2-7
CDR3: CASSSPRVGELFF; DNA: TGTGCCAGCAGCTCCCCTAGAGTTGGGGAGCTGTTTTTT; size: many; D: NA; V: TRBV27; J: TRBJ2-2
CDR3: CASSAETGNEQFF; DNA: TGTGCCAGCAGCGCAGAGACTGGGAATGAGCAGTTCTTC; size: many; D: NA; V: TRBV9; J: TRBJ2-1
CDR3: CASSFLIGGRLAGENEQFF; DNA: TGTGCCAGCAGCTTCCTTATCGGGGGAAGACTAGCGGGAGAAAATGAGCAGTTCTTC; size: many; D: TRBD2; V: TRBV7-9; J: TRBJ2-1
CDR3: CASSRLGGNEAFF; DNA: TGTGCCAGCAGCCGTCTCGGGGGTAATGAAGCTTTCTTT; size: many; D: NA; V: TRBV6-5; J: TRBJ1-1
CDR3: CSTSPQGLAGVTPRTDTQYF; DNA: TGCAGTACTTCTCCACAGGGACTAGCGGGAGTCACCCCACGCACAGATACGCAGTATTTT; size: few; D: TRBD2; V: TRBV20-1; J: TRBJ2-3
CDR3: CASSPQGAKDTQYF; DNA: TGTGCCAGCAGCCCACAGGGGGCGAAAGATACGCAGTATTTT; size: many; D: TRBD1; V: TRBV7-2; J: TRBJ2-3
CDR3: CASSSQYKQGLYGYTF; DNA: TGTGCCAGCAGTTCGCAATACAAACAGGGTCTCTATGGCTACACCTTC; size: many; D: NA; V: TRBV28; J: TRBJ1-2
CDR3: CASSQDGTGGFGTEAFF; DNA: TGCGCCAGCAGCCAAGATGGGACAGGGGGTTTTGGAACTGAAGCTTTCTTT; size: many; D: TRBD1; V: TRBV4-1; J: TRBJ1-1
CDR3: CASSLTQMGQGEAFF; DNA: TGTGCCAGCAGCTTGACGCAGATGGGACAGGGCGAAGCTTTCTTT; size: many; D: TRBD1; V: TRBV7-2; J: TRBJ1-1
CDR3: CASSQGATNEKLFF; DNA: TGTGCCAGCAGCCAAGGGGCAACTAATGAAAAACTGTTTTTT; size: many; D: NA; V: TRBV4-2; J: TRBJ1-4
CDR3: CSARASTYNEQFF; DNA: TGCAGTGCTAGGGCGAGCACCTACAATGAGCAGTTCTTC; size: many; D: NA; V: TRBV20-1; J: TRBJ2-1
CDR3: CASSLTSVGPYEQYF; DNA: TGTGCCAGCAGCCTTACTAGCGTCGGACCCTACGAGCAGTACTTC; size: many; D: TRBD2; V: TRBV11-1; J: TRBJ2-7
CDR3: CASSLEGAGQYF; DNA: TGCGCCAGCAGCTTAGAAGGGGCTGGGCAGTACTTC; size: many; D: NA; V: TRBV5-1; J: TRBJ2-7